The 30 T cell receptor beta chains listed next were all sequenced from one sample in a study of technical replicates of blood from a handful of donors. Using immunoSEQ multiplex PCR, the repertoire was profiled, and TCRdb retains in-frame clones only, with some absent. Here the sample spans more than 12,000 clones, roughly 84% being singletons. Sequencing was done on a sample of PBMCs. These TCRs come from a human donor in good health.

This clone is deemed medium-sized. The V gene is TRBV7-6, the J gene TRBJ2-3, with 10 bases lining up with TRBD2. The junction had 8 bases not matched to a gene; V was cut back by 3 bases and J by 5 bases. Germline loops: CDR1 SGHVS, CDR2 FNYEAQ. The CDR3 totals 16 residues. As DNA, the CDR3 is TGTGCCAGCAGCTTGATAACTAGCGGGGCGGGAGATACGCAGTATTTT. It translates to CASSLITSGAGDTQYF.

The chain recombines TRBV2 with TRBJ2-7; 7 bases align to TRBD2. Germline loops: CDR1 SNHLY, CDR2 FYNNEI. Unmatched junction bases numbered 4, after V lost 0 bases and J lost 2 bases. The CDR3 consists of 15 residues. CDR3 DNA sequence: TGTGCCAGCAGTGAAGCTGGGCTAGCGGCCTACGAGCAGTACTTC. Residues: CASSEAGLAAYEQYF.

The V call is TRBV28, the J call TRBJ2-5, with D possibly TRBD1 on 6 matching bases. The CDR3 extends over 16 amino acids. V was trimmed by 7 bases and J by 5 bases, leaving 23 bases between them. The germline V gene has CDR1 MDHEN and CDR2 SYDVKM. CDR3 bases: TGTGCCAGCACCCCACCAGGGACAAGGGGTCTGGAGACCCAGTACTTC. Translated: CASTPPGTRGLETQYF.

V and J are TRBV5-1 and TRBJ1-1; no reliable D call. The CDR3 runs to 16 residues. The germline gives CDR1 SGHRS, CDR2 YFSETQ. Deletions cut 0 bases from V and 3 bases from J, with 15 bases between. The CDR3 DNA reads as TGCGCCAGCAGCTTGGCCGGTAGCGTCGGGGACACTGAAGCTTTCTTT. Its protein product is CASSLAGSVGDTEAFF.

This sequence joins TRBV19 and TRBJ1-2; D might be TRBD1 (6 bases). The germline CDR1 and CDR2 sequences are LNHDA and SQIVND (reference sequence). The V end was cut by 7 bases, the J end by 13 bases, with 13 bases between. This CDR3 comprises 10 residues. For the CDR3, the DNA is TGTGCCAGTACCCAGGGACATTGCACCTTC. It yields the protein CASTQGHCTF.

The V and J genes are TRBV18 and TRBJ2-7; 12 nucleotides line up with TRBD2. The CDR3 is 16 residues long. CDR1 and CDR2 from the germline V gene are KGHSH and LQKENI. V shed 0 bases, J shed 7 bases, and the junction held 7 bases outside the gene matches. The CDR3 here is CASSPPTSGRAGEQYF. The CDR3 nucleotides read TGTGCCAGCTCACCACCGACTAGCGGGAGAGCAGGGGAGCAGTACTTC.

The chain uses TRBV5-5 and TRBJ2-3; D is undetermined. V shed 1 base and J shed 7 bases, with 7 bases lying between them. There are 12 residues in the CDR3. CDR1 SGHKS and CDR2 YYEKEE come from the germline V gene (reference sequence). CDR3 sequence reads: CASSLSLNTQYF. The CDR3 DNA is TGTGCCAGCAGCTTGAGTCTAAATACGCAGTATTTT.

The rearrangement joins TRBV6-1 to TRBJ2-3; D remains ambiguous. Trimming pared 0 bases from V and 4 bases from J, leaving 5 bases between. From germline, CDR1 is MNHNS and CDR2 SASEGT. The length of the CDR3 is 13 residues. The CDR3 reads CASSEAVPDTQYF. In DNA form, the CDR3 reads TGTGCCAGCAGTGAAGCCGTTCCAGATACGCAGTATTTT.

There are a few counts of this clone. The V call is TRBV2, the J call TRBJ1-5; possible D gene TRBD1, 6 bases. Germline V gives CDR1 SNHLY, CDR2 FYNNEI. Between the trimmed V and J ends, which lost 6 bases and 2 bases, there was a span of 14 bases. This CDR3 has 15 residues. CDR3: CASSVGQSGNQPQHF. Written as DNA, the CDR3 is TGTGCCAGCAGCGTAGGACAGTCCGGCAATCAGCCCCAGCATTTT.

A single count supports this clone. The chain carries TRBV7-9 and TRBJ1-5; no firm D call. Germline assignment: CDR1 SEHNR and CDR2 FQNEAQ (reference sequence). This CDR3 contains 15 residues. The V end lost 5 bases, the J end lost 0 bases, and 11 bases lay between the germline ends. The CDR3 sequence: CASSPGLDSNQPQHF. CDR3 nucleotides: TGTGCCAGCAGCCCCGGACTGGATAGCAATCAGCCCCAGCATTTT.

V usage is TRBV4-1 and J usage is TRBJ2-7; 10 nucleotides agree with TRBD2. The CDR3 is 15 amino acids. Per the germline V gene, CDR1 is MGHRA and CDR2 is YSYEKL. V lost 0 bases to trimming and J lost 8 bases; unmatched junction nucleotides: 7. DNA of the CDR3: TGCGCCAGCAGCCAAGATGGGAGCGGGAGGGCCCAGCAGTACTTC. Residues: CASSQDGSGRAQQYF.

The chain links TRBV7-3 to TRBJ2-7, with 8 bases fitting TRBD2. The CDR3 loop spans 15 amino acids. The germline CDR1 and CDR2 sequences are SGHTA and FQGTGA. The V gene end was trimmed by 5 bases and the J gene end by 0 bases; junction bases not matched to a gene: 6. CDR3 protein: CASSPSGGSSYEQYF. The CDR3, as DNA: TGTGCCAGCAGCCCATCGGGGGGGAGCTCCTACGAGCAGTACTTC.

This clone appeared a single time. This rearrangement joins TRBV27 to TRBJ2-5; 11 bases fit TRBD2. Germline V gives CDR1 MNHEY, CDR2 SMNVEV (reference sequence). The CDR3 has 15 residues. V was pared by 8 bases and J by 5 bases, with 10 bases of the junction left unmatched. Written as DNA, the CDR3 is TGTGCCAGCCTCCCACTAGCGGGAGAGGGGGAGACCCAGTACTTC. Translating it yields CASLPLAGEGETQYF.

The CDR3 loop is CASGRNTEAFF. The CDR3, as DNA: TGTGCCAGCGGCAGGAACACTGAAGCTTTCTTT. This chain uses TRBV28 with TRBJ1-1; D remains ambiguous. The CDR3 totals 11 residues. V lost 8 bases to trimming and J lost 1 base, with 5 bases between them. CDR1 and CDR2 (germline): MDHEN, SYDVKM.

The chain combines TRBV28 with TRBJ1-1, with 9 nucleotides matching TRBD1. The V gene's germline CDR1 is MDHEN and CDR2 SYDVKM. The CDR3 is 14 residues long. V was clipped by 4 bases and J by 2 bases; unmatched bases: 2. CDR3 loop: CASSSGQGNTEAFF. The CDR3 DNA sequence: TGTGCCAGCAGTTCGGGACAGGGCAACACTGAAGCTTTCTTT.

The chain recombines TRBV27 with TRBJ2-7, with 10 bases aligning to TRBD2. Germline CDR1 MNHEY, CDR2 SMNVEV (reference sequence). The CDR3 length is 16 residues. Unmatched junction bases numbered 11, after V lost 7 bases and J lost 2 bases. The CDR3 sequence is CASKQGSSGGAYEQYF. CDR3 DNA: TGTGCCAGCAAACAGGGGTCTAGCGGGGGCGCCTACGAGCAGTACTTC.

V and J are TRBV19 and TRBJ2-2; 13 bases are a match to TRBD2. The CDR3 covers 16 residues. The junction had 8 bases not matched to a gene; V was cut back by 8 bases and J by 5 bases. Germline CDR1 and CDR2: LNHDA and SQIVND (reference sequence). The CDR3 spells CASATSGRLTTGELFF. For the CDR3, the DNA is TGTGCCAGTGCGACTAGCGGGAGGTTGACAACCGGGGAGCTGTTTTTT.

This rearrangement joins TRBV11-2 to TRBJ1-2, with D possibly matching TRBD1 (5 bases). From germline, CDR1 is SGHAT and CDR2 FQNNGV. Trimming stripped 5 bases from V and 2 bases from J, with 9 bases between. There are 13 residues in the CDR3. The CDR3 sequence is CASSPQENYGYTF. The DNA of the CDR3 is TGTGCCAGCAGCCCACAGGAAAACTATGGCTACACCTTC.

CDR3 in amino acids: CASSPWGGDSNGYTF. CDR3 DNA sequence: TGTGCCAGCAGCCCATGGGGCGGGGACAGCAATGGCTACACCTTC. The V and J genes are TRBV11-2 and TRBJ1-2; 7 bases agree with TRBD1. V shed 5 bases and J 6 bases; nucleotides not matched to a gene: 12. CDR1 is SGHAT, CDR2 FQNNGV, per germline. The CDR3 has 15 amino acids.

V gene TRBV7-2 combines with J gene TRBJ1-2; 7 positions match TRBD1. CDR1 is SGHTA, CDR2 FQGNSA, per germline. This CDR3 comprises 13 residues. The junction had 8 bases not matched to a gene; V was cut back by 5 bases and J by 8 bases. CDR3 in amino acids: CASSPPQGFGYTF. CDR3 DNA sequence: TGTGCCAGCAGCCCCCCACAGGGGTTCGGCTACACCTTC.

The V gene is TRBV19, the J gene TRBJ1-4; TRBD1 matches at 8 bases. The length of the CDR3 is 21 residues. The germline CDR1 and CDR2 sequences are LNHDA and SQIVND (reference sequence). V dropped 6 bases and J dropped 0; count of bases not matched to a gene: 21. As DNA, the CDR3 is TGTGCCAGTAGCACCGACCGGACAGGGAATTCCGAAGTTGCAACTAATGAAAAACTGTTTTTT. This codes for CASSTDRTGNSEVATNEKLFF.

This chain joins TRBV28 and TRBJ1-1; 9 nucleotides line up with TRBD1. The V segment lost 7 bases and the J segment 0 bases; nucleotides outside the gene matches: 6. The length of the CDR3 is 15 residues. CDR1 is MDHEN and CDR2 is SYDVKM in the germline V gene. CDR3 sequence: CASTPGTGMNTEAFF. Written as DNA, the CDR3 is TGTGCCAGCACCCCCGGGACAGGGATGAACACTGAAGCTTTCTTT. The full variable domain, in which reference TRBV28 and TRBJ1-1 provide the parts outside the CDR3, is DVKVTQSSRYLVKRTGEKVFLECVQDMDHENMFWYRQDPGLGLRLIYFSYDVKMKEKGDIPEGYSVSREKKERFSLILESASTNQTSMYLCASTPGTGMNTEAFFGQGTRLTVV.

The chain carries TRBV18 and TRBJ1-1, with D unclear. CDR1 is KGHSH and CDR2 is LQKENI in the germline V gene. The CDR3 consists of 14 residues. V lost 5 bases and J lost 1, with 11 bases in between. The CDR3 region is CASSDIEGNTEAFF. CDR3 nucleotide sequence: TGTGCCAGCTCAGACATCGAGGGGAACACTGAAGCTTTCTTT. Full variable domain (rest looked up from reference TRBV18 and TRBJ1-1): NAGVMQNPRHLVRRRGQEARLRCSPMKGHSHVYWYRQLPEEGLKFMVYLQKENIIDESGMPKERFSAEFPKEGPSILRIQQVVRGDSAAYFCASSDIEGNTEAFFGQGTRLTVV.

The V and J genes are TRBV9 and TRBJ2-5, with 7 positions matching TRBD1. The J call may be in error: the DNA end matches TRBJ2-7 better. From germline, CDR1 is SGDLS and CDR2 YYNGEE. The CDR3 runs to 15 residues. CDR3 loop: CASSVGQGDGYEQYF. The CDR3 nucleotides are TGTGCCAGCAGCGTAGGGCAGGGGGATGGCTACGAGCAGTACTTC.

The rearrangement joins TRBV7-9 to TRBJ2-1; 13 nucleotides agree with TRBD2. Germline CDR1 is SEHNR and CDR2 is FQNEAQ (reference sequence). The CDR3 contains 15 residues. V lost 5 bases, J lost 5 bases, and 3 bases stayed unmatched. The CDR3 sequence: CASSPGLAGNNEQFF. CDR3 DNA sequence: TGTGCCAGCAGCCCGGGACTAGCGGGGAACAATGAGCAGTTCTTC.

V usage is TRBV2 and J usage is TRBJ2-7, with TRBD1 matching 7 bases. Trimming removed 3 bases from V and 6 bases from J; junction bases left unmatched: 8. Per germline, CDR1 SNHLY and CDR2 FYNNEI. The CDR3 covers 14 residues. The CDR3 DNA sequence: TGTGCCAGCAGTGATGGGTTGACAGGGAGCGAGCAGTACTTC. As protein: CASSDGLTGSEQYF.

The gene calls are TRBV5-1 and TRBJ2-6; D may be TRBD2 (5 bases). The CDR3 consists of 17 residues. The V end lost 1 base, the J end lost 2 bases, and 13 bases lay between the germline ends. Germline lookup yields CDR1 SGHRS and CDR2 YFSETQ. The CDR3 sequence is CASSLNPSGAGANVLTF. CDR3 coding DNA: TGCGCCAGCAGCTTGAACCCCTCCGGGGCTGGGGCCAACGTCCTGACTTTC.

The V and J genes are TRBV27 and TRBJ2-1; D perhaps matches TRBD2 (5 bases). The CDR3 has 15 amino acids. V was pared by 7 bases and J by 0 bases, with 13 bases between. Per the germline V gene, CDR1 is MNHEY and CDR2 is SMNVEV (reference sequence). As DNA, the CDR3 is TGTGCCAGCAAATATAGCGCCAGCTCCTACAATGAGCAGTTCTTC. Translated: CASKYSASSYNEQFF.

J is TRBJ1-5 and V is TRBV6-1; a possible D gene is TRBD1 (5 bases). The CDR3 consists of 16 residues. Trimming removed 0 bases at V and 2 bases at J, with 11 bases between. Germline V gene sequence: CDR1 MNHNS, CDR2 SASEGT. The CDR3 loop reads CASSEAPGGGNQPQHF. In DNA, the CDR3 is TGTGCCAGCAGTGAAGCCCCCGGGGGGGGCAATCAGCCCCAGCATTTT.

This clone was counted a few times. Here the CDR3 reads CAISDTEPSKNEQFF. CDR3 nucleotide sequence: TGTGCCATCAGTGACACCGAGCCAAGTAAGAATGAGCAGTTCTTC. The chain recombines TRBV10-3 with TRBJ2-1; D remains unclear. The CDR3 runs 15 residues. The germline gives CDR1 ENHRY, CDR2 SYGVKD. V shed 3 bases and J shed 7 bases, with 16 bases lying between them.